Listed here is a single TCR beta chain. Antigen unknown. This entry belongs to a study of Ad26.COV2.S vaccination and SARS-CoV-2 variants. Study-level background: It was the COV1001 Ad26.COV2.S trial arm that included the donor.

The germline gives CDR1 ENHRY, CDR2 SYGVKD. The V and J ends lost 0 bases and 6 bases respectively, with 23 bases between them. CDR3 length equals 19 residues. Regarding treatment: 15 to 20 received Ad26.COV2.S at low or high dose, single or two shots; 5 received placebo; per-sample allocation not given. Day 63 after the first injection of vaccine or placebo was the sampling time. In Boston, the donor was an adult between 18-55 years of age. Using immunoSEQ multiplex PCR, the repertoire was profiled, and TCRdb retains in-frame clones only, with some absent. Of roughly 380,000 clones in the sample, roughly 84% were seen once. Study-wide points: It is possible that the TCR breadth and depth analyses underestimated the total T cell responses. After vaccination, substantial breadth of spike-specific CD8+ and CD4+ responses was reported.

This chain links TRBV10-3 with TRBJ2-2; D is tentatively TRBD1 or TRBD2 (5 bases each). The TCR was taken from a person aged 18-65 years who received the Ad26.COV2.S COVID-19 vaccine or a placebo. This specimen consisted of peripheral blood, obtained in a trial of Ad26.COV2.S vaccine versus placebo. Here the CDR3 reads CAISESPGPPRPNAGELFF. The CDR3 nucleotides are TGTGCCATCAGTGAGTCCCCGGGACCCCCTCGCCCCAACGCCGGGGAGCTGTTTTTT.